A single sample gave rise to the 20 T cell receptor beta chains below, sequenced in a study of T cell responses to AZD1222 COVID-19 vaccine. Assay used: immunoSEQ multiplex PCR; TCRdb lists only in-frame clones, some missing. Its table lists 150,000 or so clones. Source material: peripheral blood. These receptors all stem from an adult in good health.

The rearrangement joins TRBV18 to TRBJ1-5; D is perhaps TRBD1 (6 bases). Per the germline V gene, CDR1 is KGHSH and CDR2 is LQKENI. This CDR3 region has 14 residues. Trimming took off 2 bases at V and 5 bases at J, with 10 bases between the two ends. Here the CDR3 DNA reads TGTGCCAGCTCACCAGACCGACAGGATCAGCCCCAGCATTTT. Its protein product is CASSPDRQDQPQHF. The complete variable domain, with remaining parts taken from reference TRBV18 and TRBJ1-5, reads NAGVMQNPRHLVRRRGQEARLRCSPMKGHSHVYWYRQLPEEGLKFMVYLQKENIIDESGMPKERFSAEFPKEGPSILRIQQVVRGDSAAYFCASSPDRQDQPQHFGDGTRLSIL.

The CDR3 protein is CASSVLTGTGGSEQFF. For the CDR3, the DNA is TGTGCCAGCAGCGTGTTAACCGGGACAGGGGGCAGCGAGCAGTTCTTC. The chain joins TRBV9 to TRBJ2-1, with 12 positions matching TRBD1. There are 16 residues in the CDR3. Trimming took 2 bases from V and 10 from J; bases not matched to a gene: 10. The germline CDR1 and CDR2 sequences are SGDLS and YYNGEE.

The CDR3, as DNA: TGTGCCAGCAGCTTGAACATTGGACAGTACACTGAAGCTTTCTTT. Translation gives CASSLNIGQYTEAFF. The V call is TRBV5-5, the J call TRBJ1-1; D is possibly TRBD1 (6 bases). CDR3 length equals 15 residues. The V end was cut by 1 base, the J end by 3 bases, with 13 bases between. Germline V CDR1 and CDR2: SGHKS, YYEKEE (reference sequence).

The rearrangement joins TRBV4-1 to TRBJ1-2, with 7 bases fitting TRBD1. Germline V gene lookup returns CDR1 MGHRA and CDR2 YSYEKL. The CDR3 is 16 residues long. V was clipped by 1 base and J by 8 bases; unmatched bases: 13. CDR3 amino acids: CASSQGRGRGPGGYTF. The CDR3 nucleotides are TGCGCCAGCAGCCAAGGAAGGGGGCGTGGACCGGGGGGCTACACCTTC.

The chain couples TRBV20-1 to TRBJ1-2, with D uncertain. The CDR3 consists of 17 residues. Between the trimmed V and J ends, which lost 3 bases and 1 base, there was a span of 21 bases. Germline CDR1 reads DFQATT; CDR2 reads SNEGSKA (reference sequence). In DNA form, the CDR3 reads TGCAGTGCTAGTCCTACCGTCCGGGAGAACCTTAACTATGGCTACACCTTC. It yields the protein CSASPTVRENLNYGYTF.

V gene TRBV6-5 combines with J gene TRBJ1-1; D gene uncertain. Germline V gene data show CDR1 as MNHEY and CDR2 as SVGAGI. The CDR3 spans 13 residues. With 8 bases removed from V and 7 bases from J, the gap between germline ends came to 17 bases. The CDR3 DNA is TGTGCCAGCCGAATAGACACGATTCGTGAAGCTTTCTTT. Amino acids: CASRIDTIREAFF.

This chain links TRBV7-8 with TRBJ1-5; perhaps TRBD1 as D (5 bases). Germline values: CDR1 SGHVS, CDR2 FQNEAQ. Trimming stripped 5 bases from V and 0 bases from J, with 14 bases between. The CDR3 consists of 16 residues. As DNA, the CDR3 is TGTGCCAGCAGCGAGGGAAGGGACCTTAGCAATCAGCCCCAGCATTTT. Its translation: CASSEGRDLSNQPQHF. The full variable domain, its missing parts supplied by reference TRBV7-8 and TRBJ1-5, is GAGVSQSPRYKVAKRGQDVALRCDPISGHVSLFWYQQALGQGPEFLTYFQNEAQLDKSGLPSDRFFAERPEGSVSTLKIQRTQQEDSAVYLCASSEGRDLSNQPQHFGDGTRLSIL.

The genes are TRBV5-1 and TRBJ2-6; the D gene is possibly TRBD2 (5 bases). Trimming removed 3 bases from V and 0 bases from J, with 10 bases in between. Looked up from germline, CDR1 is SGHRS and CDR2 is YFSETQ. The CDR3 sequence is 16 residues long. The CDR3 protein is CASSSSGSSGANVLTF. In DNA form, the CDR3 reads TGCGCCAGCAGCTCCTCGGGGTCCTCTGGGGCCAACGTCCTGACTTTC.

CDR3: CASSYSMGATGELFF. The CDR3 coding sequence is TGTGCCAGCAGTTACTCGATGGGGGCAACCGGGGAGCTGTTTTTT. The rearrangement links TRBV6-5 to TRBJ2-2; D is perhaps TRBD1 (6 bases). Germline V CDR1 and CDR2: MNHEY, SVGAGI. The CDR3 totals 15 residues. The germline V and J ends were trimmed by 0 bases and 5 bases, with 10 bases remaining between them.

The genes are TRBV5-8 and TRBJ1-6; D ambiguous. Per the germline V gene, CDR1 is SGHTS and CDR2 is YDEGEE. The CDR3 contains 15 residues. Trimming removed 0 bases from V and 8 bases from J, with 12 bases in between. In DNA, the CDR3 is TGTGCCAGCAGCTTGGACAGCCTAGGGCATTCACCCCTCCACTTT. It translates to CASSLDSLGHSPLHF. The complete variable domain, with remaining parts taken from reference TRBV5-8 and TRBJ1-6, reads EAGVTQSPTHLIKTRGQQATLRCSPISGHTSVYWYQQALGLGLQFLLWYDEGEERNRGNFPPRFSGRQFPNYSSELNVNALELEDSALYLCASSLDSLGHSPLHFGNGTRLTVT.

This rearrangement joins TRBV5-4 to TRBJ1-2, with 10 positions matching TRBD1. The CDR3 has 16 residues. The V segment lost 4 bases and the J segment 7 bases; nucleotides outside the gene matches: 13. Germline loops: CDR1 SGHNT, CDR2 YYREEE (reference sequence). The CDR3 sequence: CASSSWTGGLLAGYTF. CDR3 DNA: TGTGCCAGCAGCAGTTGGACAGGGGGGCTGTTGGCTGGCTACACCTTC.

V and J are TRBV18 and TRBJ2-1; possible D gene TRBD1, 6 bases. Trimming shortened V by 6 bases and J by 9 bases, and 15 bases separated the two germline ends. This CDR3 is 13 amino acids long. Looked up from germline, CDR1 is KGHSH and CDR2 is LQKENI. CDR3 sequence reads: CASSPRGGTEQFF. The CDR3 region has the DNA TGTGCCAGCTCCCCCAGGGGTGGGACTGAGCAGTTCTTC.

The chain couples TRBV7-3 to TRBJ2-4; 7 nucleotides align to TRBD1. The germline V gene encodes CDR1 SGHTA and CDR2 FQGTGA. The CDR3 extends over 17 amino acids. The V and J ends lost 5 bases and 0 bases, in that order; junction bases with no gene match: 10. CDR3 loop: CASSPNPGTAAKNIQYF. CDR3 nucleotide sequence: TGTGCCAGCAGCCCGAACCCCGGGACAGCAGCCAAAAACATTCAGTACTTC.

The chain recombines TRBV5-8 with TRBJ1-4; D ambiguous. The CDR3 has 14 amino acids. Deletions cut 4 bases from V and 0 bases from J, with 7 bases between. Germline CDR1 and CDR2: SGHTS and YDEGEE. This CDR3 is CASSMRATNEKLFF. The CDR3, as DNA: TGTGCCAGCAGCATGAGAGCAACTAATGAAAAACTGTTTTTT.

The V call is TRBV2, the J call TRBJ1-5; unclear D gene. The CDR3 consists of 15 residues. Looked up from germline, CDR1 is SNHLY and CDR2 is FYNNEI. V shed 2 bases and J shed 2 bases, with 10 bases lying between them. CDR3 in amino acids: CASSESWGGNQPQHF. CDR3 DNA sequence: TGTGCCAGCAGTGAATCTTGGGGAGGCAATCAGCCCCAGCATTTT.

V usage is TRBV10-3 and J usage is TRBJ1-1, with D perhaps TRBD1 (6 bases). V gave up 5 bases and J gave up 4 bases, with 17 bases separating them. Germline CDR1 and CDR2: ENHRY and SYGVKD. The CDR3 has 15 amino acids. The CDR3 spells CAISLGTSTTTEAFF. Here the CDR3 DNA reads TGTGCCATCAGTCTTGGGACATCAACGACCACTGAAGCTTTCTTT.

The chain has TRBV3-1 (or the pseudogene TRBV3-2) and TRBJ2-3, with D unclear. Germline-derived CDR1 and CDR2 are LGHDT and YNNKEL (reference sequence). This CDR3 comprises 18 residues. The ends were cut back, 5 bases at V and 2 bases at J, with 23 bases in the middle. CDR3 region: CASSWAGFSPGPTDTQYF. DNA of the CDR3: TGTGCCAGCAGCTGGGCCGGGTTCTCTCCTGGCCCCACAGATACGCAGTATTTT.

The chain joins TRBV5-4 to TRBJ1-4; 9 nucleotides match TRBD1. This CDR3 region has 14 residues. After removal of 4 bases from V and 4 bases from J, the junction contained 2 bases not matched to a gene. Germline V CDR1 and CDR2: SGHNT, YYREEE (reference sequence). In DNA form, the CDR3 reads TGTGCCAGCAGCCTGGACAGGGGTAATGAAAAACTGTTTTTT. It codes for CASSLDRGNEKLFF.

The genes are TRBV13 and TRBJ1-2, with 8 nucleotides matching TRBD1. Looked up from germline, CDR1 is PRHDT and CDR2 is FYEKMQ (reference sequence). With V trimmed by 4 bases and J by 4 bases, 2 bases remained unmatched. The CDR3 covers 13 residues. The CDR3 nucleotides are TGTGCCAGCAGCTCGGACAGGGTCTATGGCTACACCTTC. Residues: CASSSDRVYGYTF.

The V gene is TRBV7-3, the J gene TRBJ2-3; 9 bases line up with TRBD2. The germline gives CDR1 SGHTA, CDR2 FQGTGA. The CDR3 extends over 16 amino acids. The V segment lost 2 bases and the J segment 4 bases; nucleotides outside the gene matches: 7. CDR3 nucleotides: TGTGCCAGCAGCTTATTAGCGGGGGAGCCTGCAGATACGCAGTATTTT. As protein: CASSLLAGEPADTQYF. Combining the CDR3 with reference TRBV7-3 and TRBJ2-3 gives the whole variable domain GAGVSQTPSNKVTEKGKYVELRCDPISGHTALYWYRQSLGQGPEFLIYFQGTGAADDSGLPNDRFFAVRPEGSVSTLKIQRTERGDSAVYLCASSLLAGEPADTQYFGPGTRLTVL.